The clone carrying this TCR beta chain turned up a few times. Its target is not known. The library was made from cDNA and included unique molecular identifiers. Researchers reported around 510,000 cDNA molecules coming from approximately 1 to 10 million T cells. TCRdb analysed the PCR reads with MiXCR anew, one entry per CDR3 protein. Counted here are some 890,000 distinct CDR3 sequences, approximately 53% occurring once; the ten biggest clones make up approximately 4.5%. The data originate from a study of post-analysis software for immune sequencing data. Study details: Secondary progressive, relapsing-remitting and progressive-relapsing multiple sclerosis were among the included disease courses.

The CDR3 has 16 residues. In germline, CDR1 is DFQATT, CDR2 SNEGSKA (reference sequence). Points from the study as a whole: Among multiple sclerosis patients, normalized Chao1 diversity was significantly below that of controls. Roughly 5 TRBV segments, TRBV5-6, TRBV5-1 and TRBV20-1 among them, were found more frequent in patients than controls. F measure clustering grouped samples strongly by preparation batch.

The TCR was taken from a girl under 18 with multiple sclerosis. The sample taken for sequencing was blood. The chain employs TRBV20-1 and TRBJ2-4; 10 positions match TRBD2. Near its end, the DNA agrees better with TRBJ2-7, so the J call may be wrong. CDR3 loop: CSARDPLAGSYYEQYF. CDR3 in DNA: TGCAGTGCTAGAGATCCACTAGCGGGGAGTTATTACGAGCAGTACTTC.